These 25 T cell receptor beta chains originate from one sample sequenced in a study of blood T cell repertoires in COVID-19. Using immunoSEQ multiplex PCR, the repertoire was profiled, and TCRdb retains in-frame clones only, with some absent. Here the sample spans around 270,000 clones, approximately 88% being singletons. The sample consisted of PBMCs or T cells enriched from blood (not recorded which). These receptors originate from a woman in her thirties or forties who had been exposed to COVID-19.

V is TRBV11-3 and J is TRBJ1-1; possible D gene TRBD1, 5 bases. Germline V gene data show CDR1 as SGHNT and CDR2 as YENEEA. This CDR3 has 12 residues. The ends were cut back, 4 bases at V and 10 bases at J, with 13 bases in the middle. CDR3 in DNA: TGTGCCAGCAGCTCGGGCGATAGGGGAGCTTTCTTT. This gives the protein CASSSGDRGAFF.

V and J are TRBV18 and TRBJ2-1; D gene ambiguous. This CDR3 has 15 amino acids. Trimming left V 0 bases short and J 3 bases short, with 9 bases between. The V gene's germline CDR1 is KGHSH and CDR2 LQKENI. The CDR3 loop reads CASSPPAEIYNEQFF. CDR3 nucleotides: TGTGCCAGCTCACCACCGGCGGAAATCTACAATGAGCAGTTCTTC.

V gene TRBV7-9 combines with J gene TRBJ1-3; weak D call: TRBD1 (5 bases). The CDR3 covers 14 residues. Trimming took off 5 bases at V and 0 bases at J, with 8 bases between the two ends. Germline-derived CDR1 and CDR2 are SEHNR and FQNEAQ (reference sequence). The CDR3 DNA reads TGTGCCAGCAGCGCAGGGAACTCTGGAAACACCATATATTTT. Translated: CASSAGNSGNTIYF.

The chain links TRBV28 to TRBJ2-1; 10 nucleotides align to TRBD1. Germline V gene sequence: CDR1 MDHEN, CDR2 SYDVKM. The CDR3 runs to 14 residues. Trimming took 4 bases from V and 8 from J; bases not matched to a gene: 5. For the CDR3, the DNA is TGTGCCAGCAGTTGGGGACAGGGGTGGGATGAGCAGTTCTTC. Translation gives CASSWGQGWDEQFF.

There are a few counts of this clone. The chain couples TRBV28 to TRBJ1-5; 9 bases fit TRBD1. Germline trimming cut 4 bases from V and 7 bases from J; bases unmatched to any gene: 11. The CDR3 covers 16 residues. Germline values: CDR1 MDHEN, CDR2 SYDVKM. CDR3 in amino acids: CASSSFTGGPWQPQHF. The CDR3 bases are TGTGCCAGCAGTTCATTCACAGGGGGCCCTTGGCAGCCCCAGCATTTT.

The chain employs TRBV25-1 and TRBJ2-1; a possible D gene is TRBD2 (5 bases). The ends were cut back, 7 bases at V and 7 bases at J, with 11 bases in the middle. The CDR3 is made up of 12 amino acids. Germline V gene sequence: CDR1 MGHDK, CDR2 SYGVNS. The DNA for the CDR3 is TGTGCCAGCATGAGGGATAGGAATGAGCAGTTCTTC. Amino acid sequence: CASMRDRNEQFF.

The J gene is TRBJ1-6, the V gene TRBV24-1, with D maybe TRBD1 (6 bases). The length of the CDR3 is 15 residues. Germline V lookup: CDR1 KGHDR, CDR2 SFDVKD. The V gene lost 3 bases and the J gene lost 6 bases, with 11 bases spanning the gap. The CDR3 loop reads CATSDGRGSNSPLHF. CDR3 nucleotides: TGTGCCACCAGTGATGGCAGGGGTAGTAATTCACCCCTCCACTTT.

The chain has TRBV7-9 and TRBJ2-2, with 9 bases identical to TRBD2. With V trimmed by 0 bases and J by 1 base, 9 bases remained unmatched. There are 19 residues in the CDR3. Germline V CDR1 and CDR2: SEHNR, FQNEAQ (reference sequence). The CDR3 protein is CASSLARGSGGLNTGELFF. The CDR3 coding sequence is TGTGCCAGCAGCTTAGCGCGGGGTAGCGGGGGCTTGAACACCGGGGAGCTGTTTTTT.

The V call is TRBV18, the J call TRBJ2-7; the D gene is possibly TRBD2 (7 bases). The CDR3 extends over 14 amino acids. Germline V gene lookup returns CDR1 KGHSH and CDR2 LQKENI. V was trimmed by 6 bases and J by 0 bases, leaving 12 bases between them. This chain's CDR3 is CASSSGTSSYEQYF. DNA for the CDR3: TGTGCCAGCTCCAGCGGGACATCCTCCTACGAGCAGTACTTC.

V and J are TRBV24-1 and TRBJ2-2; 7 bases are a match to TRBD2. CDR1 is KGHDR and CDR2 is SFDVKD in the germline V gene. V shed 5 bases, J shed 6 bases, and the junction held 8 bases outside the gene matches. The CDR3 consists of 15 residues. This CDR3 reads CATSVLGEGSGELFF. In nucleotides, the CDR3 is TGTGCCACCAGTGTGTTAGGGGAGGGATCCGGGGAGCTGTTTTTT.

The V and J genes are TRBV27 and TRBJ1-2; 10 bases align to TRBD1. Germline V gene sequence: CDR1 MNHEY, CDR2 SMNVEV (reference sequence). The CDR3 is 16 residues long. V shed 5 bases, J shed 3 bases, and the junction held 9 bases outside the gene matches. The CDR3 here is CASSLRQGAGYYGYTF. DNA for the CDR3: TGTGCCAGCAGTCTGAGACAGGGGGCCGGGTACTATGGCTACACCTTC.

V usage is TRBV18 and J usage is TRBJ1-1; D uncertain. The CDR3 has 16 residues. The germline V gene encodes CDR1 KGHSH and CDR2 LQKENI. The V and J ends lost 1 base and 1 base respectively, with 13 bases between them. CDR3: CASSPLSGPGNTEAFF. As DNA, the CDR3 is TGTGCCAGCTCACCACTTAGTGGTCCAGGGAACACTGAAGCTTTCTTT.

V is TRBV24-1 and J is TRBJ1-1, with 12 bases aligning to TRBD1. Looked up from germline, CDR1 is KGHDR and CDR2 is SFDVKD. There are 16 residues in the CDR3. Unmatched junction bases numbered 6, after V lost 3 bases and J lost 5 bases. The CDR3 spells CATSDRDRGRGTEAFF. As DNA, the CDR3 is TGTGCCACCAGTGATAGGGACAGGGGGCGGGGGACTGAAGCTTTCTTT.

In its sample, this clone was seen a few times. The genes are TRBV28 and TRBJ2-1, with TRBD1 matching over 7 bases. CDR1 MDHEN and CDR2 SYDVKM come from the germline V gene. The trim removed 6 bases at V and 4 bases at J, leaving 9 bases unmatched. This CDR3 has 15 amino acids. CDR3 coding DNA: TGTGCCAGCAGCTCCGGGACAGTGGCGTACAATGAGCAGTTCTTC. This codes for CASSSGTVAYNEQFF. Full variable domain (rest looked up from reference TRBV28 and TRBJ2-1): DVKVTQSSRYLVKRTGEKVFLECVQDMDHENMFWYRQDPGLGLRLIYFSYDVKMKEKGDIPEGYSVSREKKERFSLILESASTNQTSMYLCASSSGTVAYNEQFFGPGTRLTVL.

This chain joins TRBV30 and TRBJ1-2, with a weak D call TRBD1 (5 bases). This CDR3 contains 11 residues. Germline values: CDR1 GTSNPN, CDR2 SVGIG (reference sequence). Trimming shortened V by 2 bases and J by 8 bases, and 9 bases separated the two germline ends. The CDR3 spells CAWSLTGGYTF. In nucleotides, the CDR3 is TGTGCCTGGAGTTTAACAGGAGGCTACACCTTC.

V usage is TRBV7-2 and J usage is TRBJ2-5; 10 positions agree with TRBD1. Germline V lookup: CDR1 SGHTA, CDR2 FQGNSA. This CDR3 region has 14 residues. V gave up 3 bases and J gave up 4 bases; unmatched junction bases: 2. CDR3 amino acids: CASSLDRGRETQYF. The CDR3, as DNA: TGTGCCAGCAGCTTGGACAGGGGGAGAGAGACCCAGTACTTC.

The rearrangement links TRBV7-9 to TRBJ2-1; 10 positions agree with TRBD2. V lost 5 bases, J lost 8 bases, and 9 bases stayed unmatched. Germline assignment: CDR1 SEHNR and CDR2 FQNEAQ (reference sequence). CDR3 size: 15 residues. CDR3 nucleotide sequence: TGTGCCAGCAGCCTGAGCGGGGGGGCATCACATGAGCAGTTCTTC. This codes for CASSLSGGASHEQFF.

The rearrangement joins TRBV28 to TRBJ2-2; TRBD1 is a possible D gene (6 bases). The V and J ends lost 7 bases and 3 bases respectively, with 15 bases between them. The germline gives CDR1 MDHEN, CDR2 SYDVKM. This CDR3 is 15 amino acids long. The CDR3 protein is CASKDSRGHTGELFF. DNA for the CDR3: TGTGCCAGCAAGGATAGCAGGGGCCACACCGGGGAGCTGTTTTTT.

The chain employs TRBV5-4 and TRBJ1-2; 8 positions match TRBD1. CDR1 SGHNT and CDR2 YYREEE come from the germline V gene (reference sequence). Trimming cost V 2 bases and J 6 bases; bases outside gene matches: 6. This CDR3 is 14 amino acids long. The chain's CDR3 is CASSFDRGMNGYTF. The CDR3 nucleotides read TGTGCCAGCAGCTTCGACAGGGGCATGAATGGCTACACCTTC. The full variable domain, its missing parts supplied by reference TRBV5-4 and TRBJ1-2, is ETGVTQSPTHLIKTRGQQVTLRCSSQSGHNTVSWYQQALGQGPQFIFQYYREEENGRGNFPPRFSGLQFPNYSSELNVNALELDDSALYLCASSFDRGMNGYTFGSGTRLTVV.

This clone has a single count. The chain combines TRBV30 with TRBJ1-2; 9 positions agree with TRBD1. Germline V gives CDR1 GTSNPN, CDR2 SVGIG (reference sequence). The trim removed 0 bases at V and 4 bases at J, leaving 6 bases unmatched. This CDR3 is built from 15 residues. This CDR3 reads CAWSVLGTGSYGYTF. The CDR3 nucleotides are TGTGCCTGGAGTGTACTCGGGACAGGGAGCTATGGCTACACCTTC.

CDR3 sequence (DNA): TGTGCCAGCAGTCTTTTGGGAGGGCTAGCGGGAGTCGAGACCCAGTACTTC. It encodes CASSLLGGLAGVETQYF. The chain couples TRBV28 to TRBJ2-5, with 10 nucleotides matching TRBD2. CDR3 size: 17 residues. V dropped 5 bases and J dropped 5; count of bases not matched to a gene: 14. The germline CDR1 and CDR2 sequences are MDHEN and SYDVKM.

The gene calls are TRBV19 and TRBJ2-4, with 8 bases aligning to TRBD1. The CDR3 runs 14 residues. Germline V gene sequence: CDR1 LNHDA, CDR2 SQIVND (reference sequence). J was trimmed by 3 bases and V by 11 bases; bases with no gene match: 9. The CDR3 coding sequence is TGTGCCGTTAATGCAGGGGGCGTCAAAAACATTCAGTACTTC. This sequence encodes CAVNAGGVKNIQYF.

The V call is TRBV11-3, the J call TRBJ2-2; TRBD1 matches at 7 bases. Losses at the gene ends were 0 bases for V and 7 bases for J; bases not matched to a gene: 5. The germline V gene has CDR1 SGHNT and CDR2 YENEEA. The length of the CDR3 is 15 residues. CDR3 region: CASSLDGRGSGELFF. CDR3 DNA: TGTGCCAGCAGCTTAGACGGCAGGGGGAGCGGGGAGCTGTTTTTT.

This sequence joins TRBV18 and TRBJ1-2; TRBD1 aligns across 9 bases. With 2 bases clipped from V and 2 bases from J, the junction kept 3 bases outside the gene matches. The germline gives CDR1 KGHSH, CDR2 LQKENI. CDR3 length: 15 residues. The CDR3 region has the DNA TGTGCCAGCTCACCATCAGGACAGGGGAACTATGGCTACACCTTC. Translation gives CASSPSGQGNYGYTF.

The chain's CDR3 is CASSQDHGGGRNQPQHF. The CDR3 nucleotides are TGTGCCAGCAGCCAAGATCATGGCGGGGGAAGGAATCAGCCCCAGCATTTT. V usage is TRBV3-1 (or the pseudogene TRBV3-2) and J usage is TRBJ1-5; D possibly corresponds to TRBD1 (5 bases). V was shortened by 0 bases and J by 4 bases, with 16 bases between the two germline ends. This CDR3 is built from 17 residues. Germline V gene sequence: CDR1 LGHDT, CDR2 YNNKEL (reference sequence).